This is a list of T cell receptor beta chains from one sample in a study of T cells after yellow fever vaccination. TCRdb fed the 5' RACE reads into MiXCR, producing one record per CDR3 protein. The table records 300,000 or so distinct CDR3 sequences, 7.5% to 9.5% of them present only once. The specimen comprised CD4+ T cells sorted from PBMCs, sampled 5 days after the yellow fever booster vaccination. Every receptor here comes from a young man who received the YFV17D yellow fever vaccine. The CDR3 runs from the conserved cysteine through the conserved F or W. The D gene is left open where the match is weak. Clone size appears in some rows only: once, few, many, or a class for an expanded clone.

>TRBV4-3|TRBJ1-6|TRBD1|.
CASSYDRGGSYNSPLHF
TGCGCCAGCAGCTATGACAGGGGAGGTTCCTATAATTCACCCCTCCACTTT
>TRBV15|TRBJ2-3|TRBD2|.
CATTLMRGGGADTQYF
TGTGCCACCACCCTAATGCGGGGTGGGGGGGCAGATACGCAGTATTTT
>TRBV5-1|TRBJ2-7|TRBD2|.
CASSASGGHEQYF
TGCGCCAGCAGCGCGAGCGGGGGCCACGAGCAGTACTTC
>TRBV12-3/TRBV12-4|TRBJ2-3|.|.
CASSRSGTGPDTQYF
TGTGCCAGCAGTCGGTCCGGGACTGGCCCAGATACGCAGTATTTT
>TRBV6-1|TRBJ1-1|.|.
CASSDAGQTLQGEAFF
TGTGCCAGCAGTGACGCCGGGCAGACACTTCAGGGTGAAGCTTTCTTT
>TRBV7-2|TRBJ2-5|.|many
CASSAVGSETQYF
TGTGCCAGCAGCGCTGTGGGTAGTGAGACCCAGTACTTC
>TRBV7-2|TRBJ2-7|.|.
CASSLSQELSYEQYF
TGTGCCAGCAGCTTATCACAGGAACTTTCCTACGAGCAGTACTTC
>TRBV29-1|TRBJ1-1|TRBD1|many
CSVRTGRWTEAFF
TGCAGCGTTCGGACAGGGCGTTGGACTGAAGCTTTCTTT
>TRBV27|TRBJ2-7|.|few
CASSPSGPSYEQYF
TGTGCCAGCAGCCCGTCGGGGCCCTCCTACGAGCAGTACTTC
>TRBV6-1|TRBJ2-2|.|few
CASSADPNTGELFF
TGTGCCAGCAGTGCGGACCCGAACACCGGGGAGCTGTTTTTT
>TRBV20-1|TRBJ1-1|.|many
CSANQRGLNTEAFF
TGCAGTGCGAACCAAAGGGGTTTGAACACTGAAGCTTTCTTT
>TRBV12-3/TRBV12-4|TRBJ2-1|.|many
CASSLGLGQFF
TGTGCCAGCAGTTTAGGGCTGGGGCAGTTCTTC
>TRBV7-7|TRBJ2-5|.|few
CASSRRRGEETQYF
TGTGCCAGCAGCCGCAGGAGGGGAGAAGAGACCCAGTACTTC
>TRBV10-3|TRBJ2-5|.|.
CAISESRRETQYF
TGTGCCATCAGTGAGTCGCGGCGGGAGACCCAGTACTTC
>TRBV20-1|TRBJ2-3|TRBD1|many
CSAPTGGTDTQYF
TGCAGTGCCCCGACAGGGGGCACAGATACGCAGTATTTT
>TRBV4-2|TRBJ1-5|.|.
CASSQDRRGNQPQHF
TGTGCCAGCAGCCAAGATCGCCGGGGCAATCAGCCCCAGCATTTT
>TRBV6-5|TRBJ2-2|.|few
CASSYGRELFF
TGTGCCAGCAGTTACGGCCGGGAGCTGTTTTTT
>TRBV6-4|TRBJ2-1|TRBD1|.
CASSGIPGQGLNEQFF
TGTGCCAGCAGTGGGATCCCGGGACAGGGATTGAATGAGCAGTTCTTC
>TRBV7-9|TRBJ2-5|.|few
CASSLGDTGSGDQETQYF
TGTGCCAGCAGCTTAGGAGATACGGGTAGTGGGGACCAAGAGACCCAGTACTTC
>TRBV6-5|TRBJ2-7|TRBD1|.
CASTSDRGYEQYF
TGTGCCAGCACTTCCGACAGGGGCTACGAGCAGTACTTC
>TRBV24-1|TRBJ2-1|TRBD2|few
CATSPRGGGYNEQFF
TGTGCCACCTCCCCCCGGGGCGGGGGATACAATGAGCAGTTCTTC
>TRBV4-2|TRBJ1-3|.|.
CASSHPGQDNTIYF
TGTGCCAGCAGCCATCCGGGCCAGGACAACACCATATATTTT
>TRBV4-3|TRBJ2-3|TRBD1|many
CASSRTGDADTQYF
TGCGCCAGCAGCAGGACAGGGGACGCAGATACGCAGTATTTT
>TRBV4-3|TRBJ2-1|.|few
CASSQVLLGAGRNEQFF
TGCGCCAGCAGCCAAGTCCTTTTAGGGGCCGGCCGAAATGAGCAGTTCTTC
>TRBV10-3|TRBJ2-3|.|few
CAISESRRGTGTQYF
TGTGCCATCAGTGAGTCGAGGCGGGGCACAGGTACGCAGTATTTT
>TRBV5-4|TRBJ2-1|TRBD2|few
CASSLEGLAASNEQFF
TGTGCCAGCAGCTTGGAGGGACTAGCGGCGAGCAATGAGCAGTTCTTC
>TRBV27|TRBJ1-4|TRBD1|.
CASSNRGWYEKLFF
TGTGCCAGCAGCAACAGGGGCTGGTATGAAAAACTGTTTTTT
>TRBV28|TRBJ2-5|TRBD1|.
CASSGQGAETQYF
TGTGCCAGCAGCGGACAGGGGGCTGAGACCCAGTACTTC
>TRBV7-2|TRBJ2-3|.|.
CASSRSGFSTDTQYF
TGTGCCAGCAGCCGGAGCGGGTTTAGCACAGATACGCAGTATTTT
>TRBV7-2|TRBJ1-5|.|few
CASSFQGYSNQPQHF
TGTGCCAGCAGCTTTCAGGGGTATAGCAATCAGCCCCAGCATTTT
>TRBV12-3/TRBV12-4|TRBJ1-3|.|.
CASSNQPGRPTIYF
TGTGCCAGCAGTAACCAACCGGGCCGGCCCACCATATATTTT